The 28 T cell receptor beta chains presented below share a single source sample, sequenced in a study of cytomegalovirus exposure and HLA in healthy donors. The primer mix had 60 Vbeta and 13 Jbeta primers. Assay: immunoSEQ multiplex PCR; the TCRdb copy retains only in-frame clones and omits some. The table lists roughly 120,000 clones. The specimen sequenced was PBMCs. The origin of the receptors is a man aged 18 to 30 in good health and CMV-seronegative.

The chain is built from TRBV5-1 and TRBJ2-7; a possible D gene is TRBD2 (5 bases). V was clipped by 4 bases and J by 3 bases, with 14 bases between them. Germline CDR1 reads SGHRS; CDR2 reads YFSETQ. The CDR3 length is 14 residues. The chain's CDR3 is CASSPTPSHYEQYF. For the CDR3, the DNA is TGCGCCAGCAGCCCCACGCCTAGCCACTACGAGCAGTACTTC.

The V and J genes are TRBV5-5 and TRBJ2-7; D remains ambiguous. Trimming removed 2 bases at V and 1 base at J, with 13 bases between. The germline gives CDR1 SGHKS, CDR2 YYEKEE (reference sequence). This CDR3 contains 15 residues. The CDR3 spells CASSFPLSRSYEQYF. As DNA, the CDR3 is TGTGCCAGCAGCTTCCCCTTGTCGAGGTCCTACGAGCAGTACTTC.

This rearrangement joins TRBV4-1 to TRBJ2-3; TRBD2 matches 9 bases. Trimming cost V 5 bases and J 2 bases; bases outside gene matches: 2. The CDR3 sequence is 14 residues long. The germline V gene encodes CDR1 MGHRA and CDR2 YSYEKL. This CDR3 is CASSIAGATDTQYF. Here the CDR3 DNA reads TGCGCCAGCAGCATAGCGGGGGCCACAGATACGCAGTATTTT.

The V call is TRBV27, the J call TRBJ1-1; D ambiguous. Trimming pared 2 bases from V and 5 bases from J, leaving 9 bases between. The CDR3 contains 13 residues. Germline V lookup: CDR1 MNHEY, CDR2 SMNVEV (reference sequence). The DNA of the CDR3 is TGTGCCAGCAGTTTAACCACGAGGACTGAAGCTTTCTTT. It is translated as CASSLTTRTEAFF.

The chain links TRBV10-3 to TRBJ1-5; 9 nucleotides line up with TRBD1. The length of the CDR3 is 23 residues. V shed 0 bases and J 0 bases; nucleotides not matched to a gene: 21. Germline CDR1 reads ENHRY; CDR2 reads SYGVKD. This CDR3 is CAISESGWALGTGTPHSNQPQHF. CDR3 DNA: TGTGCCATCAGTGAGTCGGGATGGGCCTTGGGGACAGGGACCCCTCATAGCAATCAGCCCCAGCATTTT.

The V and J genes are TRBV25-1 and TRBJ2-7; possibly TRBD2 for D (5 bases). The CDR3 is 13 amino acids. Trimming cost V 1 base and J 5 bases, with 9 bases left between them. Germline V gene lookup returns CDR1 MGHDK and CDR2 SYGVNS. CDR3 DNA sequence: TGTGCCAGCAGTGAATTTGGACTTAACGAGCAGTACTTC. This encodes CASSEFGLNEQYF.

V gene TRBV6-6 combines with J gene TRBJ1-3; D gene uncertain. The CDR3 runs 15 residues. CDR1 is MNHNY, CDR2 SVGAGI, per germline (reference sequence). Trimming removed 6 bases at V and 0 bases at J, with 12 bases between. CDR3 residues: CASRQPSGSGNTIYF. The CDR3 DNA reads as TGTGCCAGCAGGCAACCGTCGGGCTCTGGAAACACCATATATTTT.

The V gene is TRBV19, the J gene TRBJ1-5; D possibly corresponds to TRBD1 (6 bases). Deletions cut 5 bases from V and 0 bases from J, with 14 bases between. CDR1 LNHDA and CDR2 SQIVND come from the germline V gene (reference sequence). The CDR3 contains 16 residues. The CDR3 bases are TGTGCCAGTAGTCCCCGACAGGATTATAGCAATCAGCCCCAGCATTTT. Protein product: CASSPRQDYSNQPQHF.

This chain joins TRBV30 and TRBJ1-4; D gene uncertain. The germline V gene encodes CDR1 GTSNPN and CDR2 SVGIG (reference sequence). Trimming shortened V by 4 bases and J by 0 bases, and 12 bases separated the two germline ends. The length of the CDR3 is 15 residues. For the CDR3, the DNA is TGTGCCTGGACGCGCGGAGTTGCAACTAATGAAAAACTGTTTTTT. Its translation: CAWTRGVATNEKLFF.

The J gene is TRBJ2-2, the V gene TRBV2; 13 bases align to TRBD2. The germline gives CDR1 SNHLY, CDR2 FYNNEI. This CDR3 is 16 amino acids long. Unmatched junction bases numbered 10, after V lost 7 bases and J lost 8 bases. The CDR3 coding sequence is TGTGCCAGCAAAAGAGGACTAGCGGGAGTGGCGGGGGAGCTGTTTTTT. The encoded protein is CASKRGLAGVAGELFF.

This chain connects TRBV30 to TRBJ1-3; D is undetermined. Germline loops: CDR1 GTSNPN, CDR2 SVGIG (reference sequence). The V gene lost 5 bases and the J gene lost 0 bases, with 14 bases spanning the gap. The length of the CDR3 is 15 residues. CDR3 protein: CAWRNRAFSGNTIYF. CDR3 nucleotide sequence: TGTGCCTGGCGTAACAGAGCCTTCTCTGGAAACACCATATATTTT.

The chain joins TRBV28 to TRBJ1-5, with 8 bases aligning to TRBD1. Germline values: CDR1 MDHEN, CDR2 SYDVKM. With V trimmed by 6 bases and J by 5 bases, 6 bases remained unmatched. The CDR3 runs to 14 residues. Written as DNA, the CDR3 is TGTGCCAGCAGCCGGACAGGGTGGGATCAGCCCCAGCATTTT. Its translation is CASSRTGWDQPQHF.

This rearrangement joins TRBV11-2 to TRBJ2-5; 8 bases match TRBD2. Germline V gives CDR1 SGHAT, CDR2 FQNNGV. The CDR3 extends over 16 amino acids. The junction had 10 bases not matched to a gene; V was cut back by 5 bases and J by 2 bases. The CDR3: CASSLKLADSQETQYF. The CDR3 nucleotides are TGTGCCAGCAGCCTCAAACTAGCGGACTCTCAAGAGACCCAGTACTTC.

CDR3 amino acids: CATARGWGDTGELFF. The CDR3 bases are TGTGCCACCGCCCGGGGGTGGGGAGACACCGGGGAGCTGTTTTTT. The V and J genes are TRBV7-9 and TRBJ2-2, with a possible D match to TRBD2 (6 bases). CDR3 length: 15 amino acids. Trimming took 10 bases from V and 3 from J, leaving 18 bases between them. The germline V gene encodes CDR1 SEHNR and CDR2 FQNEAQ (reference sequence). Combining the CDR3 with reference TRBV7-9 and TRBJ2-2 gives the whole variable domain DTGVSQNPRHKITKRGQNVTFRCDPISEHNRLYWYRQTLGQGPEFLTYFQNEAQLEKSRLLSDRFSAERPKGSFSTLEIQRTEQGDSAMYLCATARGWGDTGELFFGEGSRLTVL.

This rearrangement joins TRBV20-1 to TRBJ1-1, with TRBD1 matching over 8 bases. The CDR3 consists of 11 residues. The J segment lost 7 bases and the V segment lost 6 bases, leaving 4 bases of the junction unmatched. Germline assignment: CDR1 DFQATT and CDR2 SNEGSKA (reference sequence). The chain's CDR3 is CSADRGGEAFF. The CDR3 nucleotides are TGCAGTGCCGACAGGGGCGGTGAAGCTTTCTTT.

J is TRBJ2-7 and V is TRBV12-2; TRBD1 is taken as the D call from the table, unchecked against the DNA. TRBV12-2 has pseudogene status. The CDR3 consists of 18 residues. The CDR3 DNA follows: TGTGCAAGTCGCTTCTCCGGGACAGGGGGCAAACATTACTACGAGCAGTACTTC. Translating it yields CASRFSGTGGKHYYEQYF.

The chain uses TRBV7-2 and TRBJ2-2, with D perhaps TRBD2 (6 bases). The germline V gene has CDR1 SGHTA and CDR2 FQGNSA. This CDR3 is 12 amino acids long. The V end lost 3 bases, the J end lost 13 bases, and 12 bases lay between the germline ends. The CDR3 nucleotides read TGTGCCAGCAGCTTTTGGGGGGTAGCGCTGTTTTTT. It encodes CASSFWGVALFF.

The genes are TRBV18 and TRBJ2-1; 9 bases agree with TRBD1. V was pared by 3 bases and J by 5 bases, with 11 bases of the junction left unmatched. The CDR3 extends over 17 amino acids. Germline values: CDR1 KGHSH, CDR2 LQKENI. The CDR3 DNA reads TGTGCCAGCTCACCGAGACCGGGACAGGGAATGGACAATGAGCAGTTCTTC. Amino acids: CASSPRPGQGMDNEQFF.

J is TRBJ1-1 and V is TRBV7-9, with D perhaps TRBD1 (5 bases). Germline V gene sequence: CDR1 SEHNR, CDR2 FQNEAQ (reference sequence). CDR3 size: 14 residues. The V end lost 3 bases, the J end lost 5 bases, and 13 bases lay between the germline ends. The chain's CDR3 is CASSLGGGETEAFF. Written as DNA, the CDR3 is TGTGCCAGCAGCTTGGGGGGAGGGGAGACTGAAGCTTTCTTT.

This chain connects TRBV28 to TRBJ2-3, with 8 nucleotides matching TRBD2. The CDR3 is made up of 15 amino acids. After removal of 6 bases from V and 3 bases from J, the junction contained 8 bases not matched to a gene. From germline, CDR1 is MDHEN and CDR2 SYDVKM. In nucleotides, the CDR3 is TGTGCCAGCAGGGGGGCGGGACTAGAGACAGATACGCAGTATTTT. Translating it yields CASRGAGLETDTQYF.

The V call is TRBV6-5, the J call TRBJ2-7; TRBD1 matches at 7 bases. With 5 bases clipped from V and 5 bases from J, the junction kept 12 bases outside the gene matches. The CDR3 covers 15 residues. Germline lookup yields CDR1 MNHEY and CDR2 SVGAGI. The CDR3 sequence is CASSLLGTDKNEQYF. CDR3 DNA sequence: TGTGCCAGCAGTCTCTTGGGGACAGACAAAAACGAGCAGTACTTC.

This chain connects TRBV19 to TRBJ2-5; TRBD2 aligns across 11 bases. This CDR3 is 15 amino acids long. Germline V lookup: CDR1 LNHDA, CDR2 SQIVND (reference sequence). V lost 8 bases, J lost 2 bases, and 7 bases stayed unmatched. The CDR3 loop is CASRGTSGNQETQYF. In nucleotides, the CDR3 is TGTGCCAGTCGTGGGACTAGCGGCAATCAAGAGACCCAGTACTTC.

The chain carries TRBV29-1 and TRBJ2-5, with 8 bases matching TRBD1. The J call may be in error: the DNA end matches TRBJ2-7 better. Germline CDR1 is SQVTM and CDR2 is ANQGSEA. The CDR3 length is 13 residues. CDR3 nucleotide sequence: TGCAGCACCCGGGACAGGCTGAACGACGAGCAGTACTTC. Residues: CSTRDRLNDEQYF.

In DNA, the CDR3 is TGTGCCAGTAGTATAACAGGGAGGGATGGCTACACCTTC. Translation gives CASSITGRDGYTF. The chain uses TRBV19 and TRBJ1-2, with D possibly being TRBD1 (6 bases). The CDR3 runs 13 residues. V lost 2 bases and J lost 6, with 10 bases in between. Germline assignment: CDR1 LNHDA and CDR2 SQIVND (reference sequence). Looking up the rest from reference TRBV19 and TRBJ1-2 gives the full variable domain: DGGITQSPKYLFRKEGQNVTLSCEQNLNHDAMYWYRQDPGQGLRLIYYSQIVNDFQKGDIAEGYSVSREKKESFPLTVTSAQKNPTAFYLCASSITGRDGYTFGSGTRLTVV.

This chain connects TRBV4-1 to TRBJ2-5, with D perhaps matching TRBD2 (6 bases). The J call may be mistaken, given a closer DNA end match to TRBJ2-7. Germline values: CDR1 MGHRA, CDR2 YSYEKL. The CDR3 totals 15 residues. CDR3 protein: CASSQVQAGRGEQYF. The CDR3 coding sequence is TGCGCCAGCAGCCAAGTGCAGGCGGGGAGAGGCGAGCAGTACTTC.

The chain uses TRBV11-2 and TRBJ2-1; TRBD2 aligns across 7 bases. Unmatched junction bases numbered 15, after V lost 3 bases and J lost 7 bases. This CDR3 is built from 17 residues. Germline V gene sequence: CDR1 SGHAT, CDR2 FQNNGV. Here the CDR3 reads CASSFYSVREMANEQFF. In nucleotides, the CDR3 is TGTGCCAGCAGCTTCTACTCCGTGCGGGAGATGGCAAATGAGCAGTTCTTC. Together with reference TRBV11-2 and TRBJ2-1, the CDR3 gives the full variable domain: EAGVAQSPRYKIIEKRQSVAFWCNPISGHATLYWYQQILGQGPKLLIQFQNNGVVDDSQLPKDRFSAERLKGVDSTLKIQPAKLEDSAVYLCASSFYSVREMANEQFFGPGTRLTVL.

The chain combines TRBV15 with TRBJ2-5; D is perhaps TRBD2 (5 bases). Looked up from germline, CDR1 is LNHNV and CDR2 is YYDKDF (reference sequence). V lost 0 bases and J lost 3, with 8 bases in between. This CDR3 contains 14 residues. CDR3: CATSRDPGKETQYF. The CDR3 DNA sequence: TGTGCCACCAGCAGAGATCCGGGGAAAGAGACCCAGTACTTC.

The chain employs TRBV5-1 and TRBJ2-7, with D uncertain. The V and J ends lost 3 bases and 2 bases respectively, with 6 bases between them. The CDR3 covers 12 residues. CDR1 and CDR2 (germline): SGHRS, YFSETQ. CDR3 sequence: CASSSPAYEQYF. CDR3 DNA: TGCGCCAGCAGCTCCCCCGCCTACGAGCAGTACTTC.